These 2 T cell receptor beta chains came from one sample sequenced in a study of blood T cells in healthy people across ages. The second PCR ran roughly 6 to 11 cycles with a sample-barcoded 5' primer and J-beta primers. TCRdb passed the 5' RACE reads through MiXCR, listing each CDR3 protein once. This repertoire shows about a million distinct CDR3 sequences, 51% found once; its top ten account for 20% to 25%. The sequenced sample was blood. These receptor sequences come from a woman in her sixties or seventies in good health.

This clonotype occurred a few times. V usage is TRBV5-6 and J usage is TRBJ1-4, with unresolved D. This CDR3 has 16 residues. In germline, CDR1 is SGHDT, CDR2 YYEEEE. V lost 0 bases and J 4 bases, leaving 13 bases between the germline ends. The CDR3 DNA is TGTGCCAGCAGCTTGGGAATGGGTTTCGGTAATGAAAAACTGTTTTTT. Translated: CASSLGMGFGNEKLFF.

This clonotype came up a few times. The rearrangement uses TRBV10-3 and TRBJ2-7; D gene unclear. Germline V lookup: CDR1 ENHRY, CDR2 SYGVKD. V lost 10 bases and J 3 bases, leaving 16 bases between the germline ends. This CDR3 has 13 amino acids. CDR3 loop: CATATQEGYEQYF. CDR3 sequence (DNA): TGTGCCACTGCAACCCAGGAAGGCTACGAGCAGTACTTC.